Included here is one T cell receptor (beta chain) sequence, with context. This record belongs to a study of control samples from healthy donors and cancer patients. Profiled with immunoSEQ multiplex PCR; TCRdb holds only in-frame clones, not every one. The sample holds roughly 400,000 clones, 80% to 95% seen once. Per the germline V gene, CDR1 is SGHRS and CDR2 is YFSETQ. J gave up 6 bases and V 7 bases, and 13 bases lay outside the gene matches. The CDR3 is 15 amino acids. This sequence was found in a man aged 40-49 years with head and neck cancer. V is TRBV5-1 and J is TRBJ2-1; 7 nucleotides line up with TRBD2. Sequencing input: PBMCs. The CDR3 loop reads CASRRVAGVRNEQFF. CDR3 bases: TGCGCCAGCCGACGGGTGGCGGGAGTTCGCAATGAGCAGTTCTTC. The full variable domain, with the rest looked up from reference TRBV5-1 and TRBJ2-1, is KAGVTQTPRYLIKTRGQQVTLSCSPISGHRSVSWYQQTPGQGLQFLFEYFSETQRNKGNFPGRFSGRQFSNSRSEMNVSTLELGDSALYLCASRRVAGVRNEQFFGPGTRLTVL.